Sequencing of this TCR beta chain was carried out in a study of blood T cell repertoires in COVID-19. Those who participated ranged in age from roughly 18 to 89 years and resided in 24 US areas. In assigning cohorts, the study relied on participant-reported clinical history. Each recovered donor of Cohort 3 presented with two negative PCRs, clearance, or symptom resolution. Per the study methods: Amplification from reference gene primers served as the basis for estimated nucleated cell counts. Assay used: immunoSEQ multiplex PCR; TCRdb lists only in-frame clones, some missing. The D gene and trimming were derived from the DNA, and the V and J assignments and clone size from that table. The sample lists a few hundred thousand clones, 70% to 90% seen once, with 1.8% in the top ten. Germline CDR1 SGHNT, CDR2 YYREEE (reference sequence). J gave up 3 bases and V 4 bases, and 9 bases lay outside the gene matches. This CDR3 has 15 amino acids.

Sequenced input: PBMCs or T cells enriched from blood (not recorded which). This chain joins TRBV5-4 and TRBJ1-2; 7 bases agree with TRBD1. This sequence originates from a woman in her thirties or forties who had recovered from COVID-19. The CDR3 sequence is CASSVNTQGDYGYTF. CDR3 nucleotide sequence: TGTGCCAGCAGCGTAAACACCCAGGGGGACTATGGCTACACCTTC.